The rows below give T cell receptor beta chains drawn from one sample of a study of identical twins. TCRdb used MiXCR to reprocess the 5' RACE reads, holding one entry per CDR3 protein. The data hold approximately 190,000 distinct CDR3 sequences, with around a sixth observed a single time. In addition, the sample was reused for a study of T cells expressing NK-cell markers.

Sequencing was done on a sample of CD8+ T cells sorted from blood. The receptors were sampled from a woman between 18 and 29 years old in good health. The CDR3 runs from the conserved cysteine through the conserved F or W. D genes are given only for firm matches. Part of the rows lack a size; the others show once, few, many or a class for expanded clones.

. few 12 TRBJ2-3 TRBV27 CASSFWGDTQYF TGTGCCAGCAGTTTTTGGGGGGATACGCAGTATTTT
. . 17 TRBJ2-5 TRBV5-6 CASSLGYGYHDKETQYF TGTGCCAGCAGCTTGGGGTATGGGTATCATGATAAAGAGACCCAGTACTTC
. . 18 TRBJ1-6 TRBV27 CASSLISQGFSYNSPLHF TGTGCCAGCAGTTTAATATCTCAGGGTTTCTCCTATAATTCACCCCTCCACTTT
. few 15 TRBJ1-2 TRBV5-5 CASSSFDSPAYGYTF TGTGCCAGCAGCTCTTTTGACAGTCCAGCCTATGGCTACACCTTC
. few 14 TRBJ2-7 TRBV5-1 CASSFRGPSYEQYF TGCGCCAGCAGCTTTAGGGGCCCTTCCTACGAGCAGTACTTC
. . 14 TRBJ1-1 TRBV4-1 CASSQGRMNTEAFF TGCGCCAGCAGCCAAGGCAGGATGAACACTGAAGCTTTCTTT
. few 11 TRBJ1-1 TRBV7-9 CASRQDGEAFF TGTGCCAGCAGACAAGACGGTGAAGCTTTCTTT
TRBD2 . 15 TRBJ2-3 TRBV7-6 CASSYTLAVTDTQYF TGTGCCAGCAGCTATACTCTAGCGGTCACAGATACGCAGTATTTT
. . 13 TRBJ2-3 TRBV13 CASSLGRRATQYF TGTGCCAGCAGCTTAGGCCGGAGGGCCACGCAGTATTTT
. . 13 TRBJ1-1 TRBV5-1 CASSEGGGSGAFF TGCGCCAGCAGCGAAGGGGGAGGTTCAGGTGCTTTCTTT
TRBD2 few 14 TRBJ2-2 TRBV12-3/TRBV12-4 CASSPSGYTGELFF TGTGCCAGCTCTCCTAGCGGGTACACCGGGGAGCTGTTTTTT
TRBD1 many 16 TRBJ2-2 TRBV7-9 CASSPPGQGAFGELFF TGTGCCAGCAGCCCACCGGGACAGGGGGCATTCGGGGAGCTGTTTTTT
. few 14 TRBJ1-5 TRBV7-2 CASSLGLANQPQHF TGTGCCAGCAGCTTGGGTTTGGCAAATCAGCCCCAGCATTTT
. . 12 TRBJ2-7 TRBV10-3 CAIRGLGYEQYF TGTGCCATCAGAGGGTTGGGGTACGAGCAGTACTTC